The 10 T cell receptor beta chains below come from one sample, sequenced in a study of T-cell memory formation after mild COVID-19. TCRdb passed the 5' RACE reads through MiXCR, listing each CDR3 protein once. The data contain roughly 510,000 distinct CDR3 sequences, around 16% of them singletons. The sequenced sample was PBMCs or a T cell subset sorted from them (not recorded which). The receptors were sampled from an adult woman who had mild COVID-19 (a few samples of this study predate the infection). Cell type and time point are not known.

This clonotype was recorded many times. This rearrangement joins TRBV5-1 to TRBJ2-6, with D possibly matching TRBD1 (6 bases). This CDR3 is built from 16 residues. Germline CDR1 SGHRS, CDR2 YFSETQ. Trimming shortened V by 6 bases and J by 0 bases, and 13 bases separated the two germline ends. The CDR3 nucleotides read TGCGCCAGCACCGACCAGGGGAGCTCTGGGGCCAACGTCCTGACTTTC. It encodes CASTDQGSSGANVLTF.

This clonotype has only a few counts. V is TRBV12-3 or TRBV12-4 and J is TRBJ1-4; maybe TRBD1 (5 bases). The V and J ends lost 8 bases and 7 bases respectively, with 17 bases between them. The CDR3 contains 14 residues. The CDR3 protein is CASSRDSRVEKLFF. As DNA, the CDR3 is TGTGCCAGCTCTAGGGACTCGAGGGTTGAAAAACTGTTTTTT.

A few counts support this clonotype. The chain has TRBV23-1 and TRBJ1-4, with 7 nucleotides matching TRBD1. TRBV23-1 is known as an ORF, though its function is uncertain. The V gene end was trimmed by 3 bases and the J gene end by 5 bases; junction bases not matched to a gene: 9. CDR3 length: 16 residues. In nucleotides, the CDR3 is TGCGCCAGCAGTCATAGACCGGGACAGTGGAATGAAAAACTGTTTTTT. As protein: CASSHRPGQWNEKLFF.

J is TRBJ2-2 and V is TRBV5-6; 11 bases align to TRBD1. V shed 4 bases, J shed 4 bases, and the junction held 6 bases outside the gene matches. Per germline, CDR1 SGHDT and CDR2 YYEEEE. The CDR3 sequence is 16 residues long. The CDR3 bases are TGTGCCAGCAGCAAGTTCGGGACAGGGGGCACCGGGGAGCTGTTTTTT. Its protein product is CASSKFGTGGTGELFF.

This clonotype was detected a few times. The CDR3 DNA reads as TGTGCCAGCAGTTATTGGGACAGGGGGAACCCTGGAAACACCATATATTTT. Residues: CASSYWDRGNPGNTIYF. The chain employs TRBV6-5 and TRBJ1-3; 11 bases line up with TRBD1. Germline V CDR1 and CDR2: MNHEY, SVGAGI. This CDR3 region has 17 residues. V trimming: 3 bases; J trimming: 2 bases; junction bases outside the gene matches: 6.

This sequence joins TRBV15 and TRBJ1-1; possibly TRBD1 for D (5 bases). This CDR3 spans 14 amino acids. Germline lookup yields CDR1 LNHNV and CDR2 YYDKDF (reference sequence). Trimming left V 4 bases short and J 3 bases short, with 12 bases between. This chain's CDR3 is CATSTSGGYTEAFF. CDR3 DNA sequence: TGTGCCACCAGCACCTCGGGGGGATACACTGAAGCTTTCTTT.

V usage is TRBV11-2 and J usage is TRBJ2-7; D may be TRBD1 (6 bases). CDR1 is SGHAT, CDR2 FQNNGV, per germline. V shed 7 bases and J shed 6 bases, with 16 bases lying between them. The CDR3 extends over 13 amino acids. Here the CDR3 reads CASTLGAPGEQYF. The CDR3 DNA follows: TGTGCCAGCACCCTGGGGGCCCCAGGCGAGCAGTACTTC.

The chain is built from TRBV7-3 and TRBJ2-3, with TRBD2 identical over 12 bases. Germline CDR1 reads SGHTA; CDR2 reads FQGTGA. The junction had 12 bases not matched to a gene; V was cut back by 2 bases and J by 9 bases. The CDR3 is 17 residues long. The CDR3 reads CASSLQTSGGHGVTQYF. As DNA, the CDR3 is TGTGCCAGCAGCTTACAGACTAGCGGGGGCCACGGCGTAACGCAGTATTTT.

V is TRBV5-1 and J is TRBJ2-7, with D perhaps matching TRBD1 (6 bases). V lost 1 base and J lost 7, with 27 bases in between. Per the germline V gene, CDR1 is SGHRS and CDR2 is YFSETQ. CDR3 length: 18 amino acids. Here the CDR3 DNA reads TGCGCCAGCAGCTTGAGGGGGACGGGAACCACTGCCCCGGGTGAGCAGTACTTC. Its protein product is CASSLRGTGTTAPGEQYF. Using reference TRBV5-1 and TRBJ2-7 for the parts outside the CDR3, the full variable domain is KAGVTQTPRYLIKTRGQQVTLSCSPISGHRSVSWYQQTPGQGLQFLFEYFSETQRNKGNFPGRFSGRQFSNSRSEMNVSTLELGDSALYLCASSLRGTGTTAPGEQYFGPGTRLTVT.

This clonotype appeared many times. J is TRBJ2-3 and V is TRBV29-1; no clear D. V shed 6 bases and J shed 4 bases, with 14 bases lying between them. The CDR3 loop spans 13 amino acids. Germline V gene sequence: CDR1 SQVTM, CDR2 ANQGSEA. Here the CDR3 DNA reads TGCAGCGTCGGCGCGAGATTGGCAGATACGCAGTATTTT. Translating it yields CSVGARLADTQYF.